A selection of T cell receptor beta chains follows, all from one sample in a study of graft-versus-host responses after intestinal transplantation. Measured with immunoSEQ multiplex PCR; TCRdb has only the in-frame clones, and not every one. The repertoire consists of more than 12,000 clones, with just under 95% occurring once and the leading ten covering about 0.75%. Sequenced material: PBMCs, taken 9 days after transplant. These receptor sequences come from a human patient who received an intestinal transplant, so some T cells may come from the graft donor. CDR3s include the opening cysteine and the closing phenylalanine or tryptophan. The D gene is left open where the match is weak.

>NA|TRBJ2-3|TRBV2
TGTGCCAGCAGGGGGGCGTGGAGGGTAGATACGCAGTATTTT
CASRGAWRVDTQYF
>TRBD2|TRBJ2-1|TRBV28
TGTGCCAGCAGTTTTGAGCGGGACTACAATGAGCAGTTCTTC
CASSFERDYNEQFF
>NA|TRBJ1-1|TRBV13
TGTGCCAGCAGTCCGATGGGGGGTTCTAACACTGAAGCTTTCTTT
CASSPMGGSNTEAFF
>NA|TRBJ2-5|TRBV7-7
TGTGCTAGCAGCTTAAGTGGGAGGCGAGAGACCCAGTACTTC
CASSLSGRRETQYF
>NA|TRBJ1-1|TRBV11-2
TGTGCCAGCAGCTTATTCGGGTACACTGAAGCTTTCTTT
CASSLFGYTEAFF
>NA|TRBJ1-3|TRBV27
TGTGCCAGCAGTTTATCAGGTGCTGGAAACACCATATATTTT
CASSLSGAGNTIYF
>NA|TRBJ2-6|TRBV9
TGTGCCAGCAGCGTGGGCCAGGGGCCTTCGTACTCTGGGGCCAACGTCCTGACTTTC
CASSVGQGPSYSGANVLTF
>NA|TRBJ2-2|TRBV14
TGTGCCAGCAGCCAAGATATTCCCCCGGCCACCAGGGAGCTGTTTTTT
CASSQDIPPATRELFF
>NA|TRBJ2-1|TRBV5-6
TGTGCCAGCAGCCTAGTACTAGAAAGTCGGTACAATGAGCAGTTCTTC
CASSLVLESRYNEQFF
>NA|TRBJ2-7|TRBV27
TGTGCCAGCAGTTCCCCGCGGAACCTCTACGAGCAGTACTTC
CASSSPRNLYEQYF
>NA|TRBJ1-1|TRBV7-6
TGTGCCAGCAGCTTGGGGGGCCAGAACACTGAAGCTTTCTTT
CASSLGGQNTEAFF
>NA|TRBJ2-7|TRBV7-9
TGTGCCAGCAGCACCGTAGGAACATCTTACGAGCAGTACTTC
CASSTVGTSYEQYF
>TRBD2|TRBJ2-1|TRBV14
TGTGCCAGCAGCCTCAGGACTAGCGGGAGCCCCCATGAGCAGTTCTTC
CASSLRTSGSPHEQFF
>NA|TRBJ2-6|TRBV1
TGCACCAGCAGCCAATTAAGGCCCAGTCTACGCTCTGGGGCCAACGTCCTGACTTTC
CTSSQLRPSLRSGANVLTF
>NA|TRBJ2-1|TRBV25-1
TGTGCCAGCGCCAGGGGCAGTGAGCAGTTCTTC
CASARGSEQFF
>NA|TRBJ1-2|TRBV7-8
TGTGCCAGCAGCTTAGGAGGGGGTTTATATGGCTACACCTTC
CASSLGGGLYGYTF
>TRBD1|TRBJ1-2|TRBV7-9
TGTGCCAGCAGCTTAGCCGCAGGGGGTAAGAAAGCGGTAGGAGGCTACACCTTC
CASSLAAGGKKAVGGYTF
>TRBD2|TRBJ2-7|TRBV19
TGTGCCAGTAGTATAGAGGGAGGGAACGAGCAGTACTTC
CASSIEGGNEQYF
>NA|TRBJ1-1|TRBV9
TGTGCCAGCAGCACCCATCAAGGAGGCACTGAAGCTTTCTTT
CASSTHQGGTEAFF
>TRBD1|TRBJ2-1|TRBV6-4
TGTGCCAGCAGTGGAGGGACAGGGAGGAACAATGAGCAGTTCTTC
CASSGGTGRNNEQFF